The source of this T cell receptor beta chain is a study of molecular identifiers for immune sequencing clone quantification. Notes on this clonotype: Antigen unknown. A read error is possible here, since a much larger clone lies one base away.

Study findings and constraints: Clone sizes that are highly expanded could be underestimated when identical TCR molecules share a barcode.

TCRdb redid the calling of the PCR reads with MiXCR, one entry per CDR3 protein. Found here are under 600,000 distinct CDR3 sequences, around a fifth of them singletons; the top ten hold around 0.86%. The source of this sequence is a human donor in good health. Some libraries in this study had Jurkat cell RNA spiked in. Sample: naive CD8+ T cells from blood, with Jurkat cell RNA spiked in. Noted subset: FACS-sorted CD8+CD4-CCR7+CD45RA+ naive T cells.

The CDR3 sequence: CASSPPSLGGTSYEQYF. CDR3 bases: TGTGCCAGCAGCCCGCCCAGCTTGGGAGGTACCTCCTACGAGCAGTACTTC. The chain joins TRBV7-9 to TRBJ2-7, with D possibly being TRBD2 (6 bases). The CDR3 is 17 amino acids. Germline V gene data show CDR1 as SEHNR and CDR2 as FQNEAQ (reference sequence). V dropped 5 bases and J dropped 0 bases, with 20 bases sitting between them.